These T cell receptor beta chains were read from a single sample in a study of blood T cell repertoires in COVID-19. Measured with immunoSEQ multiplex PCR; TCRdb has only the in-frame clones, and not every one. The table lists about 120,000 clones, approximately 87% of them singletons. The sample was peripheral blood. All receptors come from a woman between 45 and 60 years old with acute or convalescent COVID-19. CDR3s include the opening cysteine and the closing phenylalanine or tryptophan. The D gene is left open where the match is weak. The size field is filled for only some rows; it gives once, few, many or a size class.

CDR3aa: CASSSKGQGRNTIYF
CDR3nt: TGTGCCAGCAGCTCCAAAGGACAGGGAAGAAACACCATATATTTT
v_gene: TRBV7-8
j_gene: TRBJ1-3
abundance: -
d_gene: TRBD1

CDR3aa: CASSLEEGGAFF
CDR3nt: TGTGCCAGCAGCTTAGAAGAGGGTGGCGCTTTCTTT
v_gene: TRBV7-9
j_gene: TRBJ1-1
abundance: -
d_gene: -

CDR3aa: CASSLEGLVYNEQFF
CDR3nt: TGTGCCAGCAGCTTGGAAGGACTAGTCTACAATGAGCAGTTCTTC
v_gene: TRBV5-5
j_gene: TRBJ2-1
abundance: -
d_gene: TRBD2

CDR3aa: CASRELAGFYEQYF
CDR3nt: TGTGCCAGCAGGGAGCTAGCGGGGTTCTACGAGCAGTACTTC
v_gene: TRBV28
j_gene: TRBJ2-7
abundance: -
d_gene: TRBD2

CDR3aa: CASSPQGAGGAGFADTQYF
CDR3nt: TGTGCCAGCTCACCACAGGGGGCAGGGGGTGCCGGTTTCGCAGATACGCAGTATTTT
v_gene: TRBV18
j_gene: TRBJ2-3
abundance: once
d_gene: TRBD1

CDR3aa: CASGLDYSTDTQYF
CDR3nt: TGTGCTAGTGGTTTAGACTACAGCACAGATACGCAGTATTTT
v_gene: TRBV12-5
j_gene: TRBJ2-3
abundance: -
d_gene: -

CDR3aa: CASSRQGAGTEAFF
CDR3nt: TGTGCCAGCAGCAGACAGGGGGCCGGCACTGAAGCTTTCTTT
v_gene: TRBV9
j_gene: TRBJ1-1
abundance: -
d_gene: TRBD1

CDR3aa: CASGWGGDGELFF
CDR3nt: TGTGCCAGCGGGTGGGGAGGGGACGGGGAGCTGTTTTTT
v_gene: TRBV12-3/TRBV12-4
j_gene: TRBJ2-2
abundance: -
d_gene: TRBD2

CDR3aa: CASGSRVTYEQYF
CDR3nt: TGTGCCAGCGGTAGCAGGGTCACCTACGAGCAGTACTTC
v_gene: TRBV27
j_gene: TRBJ2-7
abundance: few
d_gene: -

CDR3aa: CASKGDSVSPLHF
CDR3nt: TGTGCCTCGAAGGGGGACAGTGTATCACCCCTCCACTTT
v_gene: TRBV30
j_gene: TRBJ1-6
abundance: -
d_gene: TRBD1

CDR3aa: CASNRGGEDGYTF
CDR3nt: TGTGCCAGCAACAGGGGGGGTGAAGATGGCTACACCTTC
v_gene: TRBV5-4
j_gene: TRBJ1-2
abundance: -
d_gene: TRBD1

CDR3aa: CASSGAGTGDTGELFF
CDR3nt: TGTGCCAGCAGCGGAGCCGGGACAGGGGACACCGGGGAGCTGTTTTTT
v_gene: TRBV5-4
j_gene: TRBJ2-2
abundance: -
d_gene: TRBD1

CDR3aa: CASSLGFGGTSTDTQYF
CDR3nt: TGTGCCAGCAGCTTAGGTTTTGGCGGGACTAGCACAGATACGCAGTATTTT
v_gene: TRBV11-3
j_gene: TRBJ2-3
abundance: -
d_gene: -

CDR3aa: CASSLGFRGDQPQHF
CDR3nt: TGTGCCAGCTCACTAGGGTTTCGGGGGGATCAGCCCCAGCATTTT
v_gene: TRBV18
j_gene: TRBJ1-5
abundance: -
d_gene: -

CDR3aa: CASSMDRDQPQHF
CDR3nt: TGTGCCAGCAGCATGGACAGGGATCAGCCCCAGCATTTT
v_gene: TRBV7-2
j_gene: TRBJ1-5
abundance: few
d_gene: TRBD1

CDR3aa: CASRPGTEGEKLFF
CDR3nt: TGTGCCAGCAGACCCGGGACAGAAGGTGAAAAACTGTTTTTT
v_gene: TRBV18
j_gene: TRBJ1-4
abundance: -
d_gene: TRBD1

CDR3aa: CASSLLAGATSTDTQYF
CDR3nt: TGCGCCAGCAGCCTACTAGCGGGGGCGACTAGCACAGATACGCAGTATTTT
v_gene: TRBV4-3
j_gene: TRBJ2-3
abundance: -
d_gene: TRBD2

CDR3aa: CASSIEGRQAAGNTIYF
CDR3nt: TGTGCCAGTAGTATAGAGGGCCGCCAAGCTGCAGGAAACACCATATATTTT
v_gene: TRBV19
j_gene: TRBJ1-3
abundance: -
d_gene: -

CDR3aa: CASSEQVNKETQYF
CDR3nt: TGTGCCAGCAGCGAACAGGTGAATAAAGAGACCCAGTACTTC
v_gene: TRBV7-9
j_gene: TRBJ2-5
abundance: -
d_gene: -

CDR3aa: CASSLFQSNQPQHF
CDR3nt: TGTGCCAGCAGTTTGTTCCAGAGCAATCAGCCCCAGCATTTT
v_gene: TRBV28
j_gene: TRBJ1-5
abundance: -
d_gene: -

CDR3aa: CAISYNRDRAIGQFF
CDR3nt: TGTGCCATCAGCTACAACCGGGACAGGGCGATCGGGCAGTTCTTC
v_gene: TRBV10-3
j_gene: TRBJ2-1
abundance: -
d_gene: TRBD1

CDR3aa: CASILDYEQYF
CDR3nt: TGTGCCAGCATTCTAGACTACGAGCAGTACTTC
v_gene: TRBV2
j_gene: TRBJ2-7
abundance: -
d_gene: -

CDR3aa: CASSQGSSGGARGEQYF
CDR3nt: TGTGCCAGCAGCCAAGGGAGTAGCGGGGGGGCAAGGGGCGAGCAGTACTTC
v_gene: TRBV4-2
j_gene: TRBJ2-7
abundance: -
d_gene: TRBD2

CDR3aa: CASSSGGRGGRYEQYF
CDR3nt: TGTGCCAGCAGTTCCGGCGGGCGGGGGGGCCGCTACGAGCAGTACTTC
v_gene: TRBV6-6
j_gene: TRBJ2-7
abundance: -
d_gene: TRBD2

CDR3aa: CASRASGGPDTQYF
CDR3nt: TGTGCCAGCCGGGCTAGCGGGGGTCCAGATACGCAGTATTTT
v_gene: TRBV19
j_gene: TRBJ2-3
abundance: -
d_gene: TRBD2